This is a list of T cell receptor beta chains from one sample in a study of blood T cell repertoires in COVID-19. Some clones are missing from TCRdb's copy, which holds only in-frame ones; the method was immunoSEQ multiplex PCR. The sample lists about 120,000 clones, nearly 90% occurring once. The sample comprised peripheral blood. These receptors all come from a woman in her fifties or sixties with COVID-19, enrolled during active disease. The CDR3 runs from the conserved cysteine through the conserved F or W. The D gene is left open where the match is weak. Clone size, where shown, is once, few, many, or a class for clones that have expanded.

cdr3_length d_call j_call v_call clone_size cdr3_nt cdr3_aa
15 NA TRBJ2-2 TRBV15 NA TGTGCCACCAGCAGAGTCTCAGGGTGGGCCGGGGAGCTGTTTTTT CATSRVSGWAGELFF
11 NA TRBJ1-1 TRBV10-3 NA TGTGCCATCACCTCGAACACTGAAGCTTTCTTT CAITSNTEAFF
15 TRBD2 TRBJ2-2 TRBV7-7 once TGTGCTAGCAGCCCCTCACTAGCGGGTCGCGGGGAGCTGTTTTTT CASSPSLAGRGELFF
13 NA TRBJ1-1 TRBV5-4 NA TGTGCCAGCAGCTCCCAGGGTGAGACTGAAGCTTTCTTT CASSSQGETEAFF
14 NA TRBJ2-3 TRBV7-2 NA TGTGCCAGCAGCTTACTTTTTAGCACAGATACGCAGTATTTT CASSLLFSTDTQYF
13 NA TRBJ1-5 TRBV19 NA TGTGCCAGTAGTATAGATCACAATCAGCCCCAGCATTTT CASSIDHNQPQHF
16 NA TRBJ2-7 TRBV18 NA TGTGCCAGCTCACCCAACAGGGCCCCTGCCCGCTACGAGCAGTACTTC CASSPNRAPARYEQYF
14 NA TRBJ1-1 TRBV7-9 NA TGTGCCAGCAGCTTAGCCGGGTGGGACACTGAAGCTTTCTTT CASSLAGWDTEAFF
15 TRBD1 TRBJ1-6 TRBV27 NA TGTGCCAGCAGTGCAGGGACAGAGGCTAATTCACCCCTCCACTTT CASSAGTEANSPLHF
15 TRBD1 TRBJ1-6 TRBV4-3 NA TGCGCCAGCAGCCAAAGCGACAGGGATTTTTCACCCCTCCACTTT CASSQSDRDFSPLHF
14 NA TRBJ1-2 TRBV5-1 few TGCGCCAGCAGCCGAGAGGGCTCTGAAAATGGCTACACCTTC CASSREGSENGYTF
16 NA TRBJ2-7 TRBV5-1 NA TGCGCCAGCACCAAGGCCCCTGCGGCCGAGGGCCACGAGCAGTACTTC CASTKAPAAEGHEQYF
13 NA TRBJ1-1 TRBV3-1/TRBV3-2 NA TGTGCCAGCAGCCAAGTTAGGAACACTGAAGCTTTCTTT CASSQVRNTEAFF
13 NA TRBJ1-2 TRBV7-9 once TGTGCCAGCAGCTTAGACAGGACCTATGGCTACACCTTC CASSLDRTYGYTF
13 NA TRBJ2-7 TRBV19 NA TGTGCCAGTAGTTTCAGTGATTCCTACGAGCAGTACTTC CASSFSDSYEQYF
13 NA TRBJ2-1 TRBV4-3 NA TGCGCCAGCAGCCAAATAGCTTACAATGAGCAGTTCTTC CASSQIAYNEQFF
13 NA TRBJ1-1 TRBV7-9 NA TGTGCCAGCAGCTTAGACCCAGCGGATAGGGCTTTCTTT CASSLDPADRAFF
15 NA TRBJ2-5 TRBV5-4 NA TGTGCCAGCAGCTTGGGCCCGACAGCGCAAGAGACCCAGTACTTC CASSLGPTAQETQYF
15 NA TRBJ2-6 TRBV5-1 NA TGCGCCAGCAGCTTTACAGGTGCTGGGGCCAACGTCCTGACTTTC CASSFTGAGANVLTF
14 NA TRBJ1-2 TRBV12-5 few TGTGCTAGCCGTGGCGGGGGGCGCTTCTATGGCTACACCTTC CASRGGGRFYGYTF
15 TRBD1 TRBJ2-2 TRBV30 NA TGTGCCTGGAAACAACGGACAGGGCTAACCGGGGAGCTGTTTTTT CAWKQRTGLTGELFF
14 TRBD1 TRBJ1-1 TRBV5-4 NA TGTGCCAGCAGCATAGACAGGGGGCATACTGAAGCTTTCTTT CASSIDRGHTEAFF
14 TRBD1 TRBJ1-1 TRBV19 once TGTGCCAGTATCCTACAGGGGATGAACACTGAAGCTTTCTTT CASILQGMNTEAFF
13 NA TRBJ2-5 TRBV19 NA TGTGCCAGTAGTGAGGGAGGTGGGGAGACCCAGTACTTC CASSEGGGETQYF
13 NA TRBJ1-5 TRBV19 NA TGTGCCAGTAGTAATCAGGTAAATCAGCCCCAGCATTTT CASSNQVNQPQHF
15 NA TRBJ2-7 TRBV7-8 NA TGTGCCAGCAGCTTAGTTATAGATTTCTCCTACGAGCAGTACTTC CASSLVIDFSYEQYF
13 NA TRBJ2-7 TRBV10-3 NA TGTGCCATCAGTGAGTCGGGGGACACCGAGCAGTACTTC CAISESGDTEQYF
14 NA TRBJ1-3 TRBV18 NA TGTGCCAGCTCACCACCCTCGAGGGCTAACACCATATATTTT CASSPPSRANTIYF
15 TRBD2 TRBJ2-3 TRBV6-5 few TGTGCCAGCGGCCGTGTTGCGGGGGGGCCAGATACGCAGTATTTT CASGRVAGGPDTQYF
14 NA TRBJ1-2 TRBV7-2 once TGTGCCAGCAGCCCAAATAGGGGGAACTATGGCTACACCTTC CASSPNRGNYGYTF
15 TRBD1 TRBJ1-1 TRBV19 NA TGTGCCAGTAGTATTCGGGACAGGGATTGGACTGAAGCTTTCTTT CASSIRDRDWTEAFF
17 NA TRBJ2-2 TRBV9 NA TGTGCCAGCAGCGTAATGATTGTAGCGGAGGGCACCGGGGAGCTGTTTTTT CASSVMIVAEGTGELFF
11 NA TRBJ1-1 TRBV19 NA TGTGCCAGTACCTTAAACACTGAAGCTTTCTTT CASTLNTEAFF
16 TRBD1 TRBJ2-7 TRBV7-2 NA TGTGCCAGCAGCTTAGCGGGTGGACAGGGACTCCGTGGGCAGTACTTC CASSLAGGQGLRGQYF
16 TRBD2 TRBJ2-5 TRBV11-2 NA TGTGCCAGCAGCTCCCGCGGTAGCGGGGGAGGTGAGACCCAGTACTTC CASSSRGSGGGETQYF
14 TRBD1 TRBJ1-2 TRBV5-6 NA TGTGCCAGCAGCCCCGGTAACAGGGGGTATGGCTACACCTTC CASSPGNRGYGYTF
17 TRBD1 TRBJ1-2 TRBV4-1 NA TGCGCCAGCAGCCAAGATCGGGACAGTTACTCTAACTATGGCTACACCTTC CASSQDRDSYSNYGYTF
18 NA TRBJ1-2 TRBV19 NA TGTGCCAGTAGTGCTGGTGGGGCAGGGGATTCGCGAAACTATGGCTACACCTTC CASSAGGAGDSRNYGYTF
16 TRBD1 TRBJ1-2 TRBV25-1 NA TGTGCCAGCAGTGAATCGGCCCCAGGGGGCTCTTATGGCTACACCTTC CASSESAPGGSYGYTF
16 TRBD2 TRBJ2-5 TRBV9 few TGTGCCAGCAGCGTAGGAGCGGGGGGACCCGGGGAGACCCAGTACTTC CASSVGAGGPGETQYF
14 NA TRBJ1-2 TRBV2 few TGTGCCAGCAGTGAATCAGCAGGGCCGTGGGGCTACACCTTC CASSESAGPWGYTF
18 TRBD1 TRBJ1-2 TRBV19 NA TGTGCCAGTAGTAACAGGCAAAGAACTCGGACAGGGCGCTATGGCTACACCTTC CASSNRQRTRTGRYGYTF
15 TRBD1 TRBJ1-2 TRBV30 NA TGTGCCTGGAGTGCCCTCGGACAGGCGTATTATGGCTACACCTTC CAWSALGQAYYGYTF
16 TRBD1 TRBJ1-1 TRBV29-1 NA TGCAGCGTTGAACCGGGACAGGGGTTCATGAACACTGAAGCTTTCTTT CSVEPGQGFMNTEAFF
16 NA TRBJ1-5 TRBV6-1 few TGTGCCAGCAGTGAAGTGCCAGGGGCCAGCAATCAGCCCCAGCATTTT CASSEVPGASNQPQHF
16 NA TRBJ2-7 TRBV3-1/TRBV3-2 NA TGTGCCAGCAGCCAAGATCCCCCGCCCCGGGACTACGAGCAGTACTTC CASSQDPPPRDYEQYF
14 TRBD1 TRBJ1-5 TRBV10-3 NA TGTGCCATCGCCCCCGGACAGGGACATCAGCCCCAGCATTTT CAIAPGQGHQPQHF
11 NA TRBJ1-2 TRBV12-3/TRBV12-4 NA TGTGCCAGCACTAGGTACTATGGCTACACCTTC CASTRYYGYTF